The source of this T cell receptor beta chain is a study of early T cells in non-severe SARS-CoV-2 infection. The study's findings and limits: Anti-spike CD8 responses were favored by VDJdb matching, which missed private and CD4 specificities.

Trimming pared 8 bases from V and 0 bases from J, leaving 9 bases between. The CDR3 spans 12 residues. CDR1 and CDR2 from the germline V gene are SQVTM and ANQGSEA. This clonotype was counted many times. Antigen specificity is unknown. TCRdb used MiXCR to reprocess the 5' RACE reads, holding one entry per CDR3 protein. In the table there are around 27,000 distinct CDR3 sequences, 2.9% of which are singletons. V and J are TRBV29-1 and TRBJ2-3; D is undetermined. This sequence originates from an adult who was a healthcare worker with PCR-confirmed SARS-CoV-2 infection or an uninfected control (not recorded which). The sample taken for sequencing was whole blood. The CDR3 DNA is TGCAGCACCGAATCGAGCACAGATACGCAGTATTTT. Encoded protein: CSTESSTDTQYF.